The sequence of this T cell receptor (beta chain) was determined in a study of cytomegalovirus exposure and HLA in healthy donors. The study's findings and limits: CMV serostatus stood as the only immune exposure information on hand. Equally common other TCR beta chains were less clonally expanded than HLA-associated ones, a later analysis found.

Worth noting for this clone: Its target is unknown. In the same sample, other DNA sequences code for this CDR3.

The PCR ran on 60 Vbeta and 13 Jbeta primers. Assay used: immunoSEQ multiplex PCR; TCRdb lists only in-frame clones, some missing. The sample consists of 180,000 or so clones, 70% to 85% of them appearing once. CDR3 length: 14 amino acids. The germline gives CDR1 ENHRY, CDR2 SYGVKD. J was trimmed by 5 bases and V by 6 bases; bases with no gene match: 5. Sample: PBMCs. The chain is built from TRBV10-3 and TRBJ2-5; 11 nucleotides match TRBD1. The TCR was taken from a human donor in good health. CDR3 DNA: TGTGCCATCAGGCCGGGACAGGGGGGGGAGACCCAGTACTTC. Its protein is CAIRPGQGGETQYF.